This is a list of T cell receptor beta chains from one sample in a study of blood T cells in healthy people across ages. TCRdb processed the 5' RACE reads anew with MiXCR; each CDR3 protein has one entry. The sample lists some 940,000 distinct CDR3 sequences, under 35% occurring once. These sequences were also reported in another study, on T cells of mothers and their children.

Sequencing was carried out using blood. The origin of the receptors is a woman in her thirties or forties in good health. Both conserved end residues are part of each CDR3. A D gene is named only where the DNA matches it firmly. The listing skips clone size in some rows; elsewhere it reads once, few, many or a size class.

V gene	D gene	J gene	clone size	CDR3 DNA	CDR3 protein
TRBV6-6	TRBD1	TRBJ1-2	few	TGTGCCAGCAGTTATGCGGCAGGGGGAAACTATGACTACACCTTC	CASSYAAGGNYDYTF
TRBV28	TRBD1	TRBJ2-7	many	TGTGCCAGCAGTATGCGACAGGGGTACGAGCAGTACTTC	CASSMRQGYEQYF
TRBV7-2	TRBD1	TRBJ1-2	few	TGTGCCAGCAGCCTGACCCCGGGACAGGAAAGTGGCTACACCTTC	CASSLTPGQESGYTF
TRBV12-3/TRBV12-4	-	TRBJ2-7	-	TGTGCCAGCAGTAACGCCGGGCGCGAGCAGTACTTC	CASSNAGREQYF
TRBV15	-	TRBJ1-1	few	TGTGCCACCAGCACCCGGTTGAACACTGAAGCTTTCTTT	CATSTRLNTEAFF
TRBV20-1	-	TRBJ2-5	-	TGCAGTGCTAGAGATACTAAGGCTAATGAGCAGTACTTC	CSARDTKANEQYF
TRBV4-1	-	TRBJ2-3	-	TGCGCCAGCAGCCACCCAAATCGCCGGGATACGCAGTATTTT	CASSHPNRRDTQYF
TRBV20-1	TRBD2	TRBJ2-5	-	TGCAGTGCTAGAACTCTAGCGGGGGCCCAAGAGACCCAGTACTTC	CSARTLAGAQETQYF
TRBV13	TRBD2	TRBJ2-1	few	TGTGCCAGCAGCGGCACGGGGGGCAATGAGCAGTTCTTC	CASSGTGGNEQFF
TRBV24-1	-	TRBJ1-1	few	TGTGCCACCAGTGTTAACGGTGTCACTGAAGCTTTCTTT	CATSVNGVTEAFF
TRBV7-9	TRBD1	TRBJ2-7	many	TGTGCCAGCAGCGCACCGGGACAGGGGACCTACGAGCAGTACTTC	CASSAPGQGTYEQYF
TRBV5-5	TRBD1	TRBJ2-7	many	TGTGCCAGCAGCGCCCCATCCCCCGGGACAGGGGACTACGAGCAGTACTTC	CASSAPSPGTGDYEQYF
TRBV12-3/TRBV12-4	-	TRBJ1-1	-	TGTGCCAGCAGTCCACGGACACTCGGGAACACTGAAGCTTTCTTT	CASSPRTLGNTEAFF
TRBV5-1	-	TRBJ2-3	-	TGCGCCAGCATGGAAGGGATTGGGTACACAGATACGCAGTATTTT	CASMEGIGYTDTQYF
TRBV11-2	-	TRBJ2-3	many	TGTGCCAGCAGCCCACCGGGGCCTTACACAGATACGCAGTATTTT	CASSPPGPYTDTQYF
TRBV4-1	-	TRBJ2-7	many	TGCGCCAGCAGCCCCGGCGAGGGGTATGACTACGAGCAGTACTTC	CASSPGEGYDYEQYF
TRBV20-1	TRBD2	TRBJ2-1	-	TGCAGTGCCACAGGACTAGATAGCTCCTACAATGAGCAGTTCTTC	CSATGLDSSYNEQFF
TRBV20-1	TRBD1	TRBJ2-7	many	TGCAGTGCTAGAAAGGGACAGGGGGTTAACGAGCAGTACTTC	CSARKGQGVNEQYF
TRBV30	-	TRBJ2-7	few	TGTGCCGCGAAGAGGTCCTACGAGCAGTACTTC	CAAKRSYEQYF
TRBV4-3	TRBD1	TRBJ2-1	-	TGCGCCAGCAGCCAAGAAGGGACAGGGGGGTCCTACAATGAGCAGTTCTTC	CASSQEGTGGSYNEQFF
TRBV5-1	TRBD2	TRBJ2-5	-	TGCGCCAGCAGCTTGATGCGGGGGAACCAAGAGACCCAGTACTTC	CASSLMRGNQETQYF
TRBV28	-	TRBJ1-2	-	TGTGCCAGCAGTTTCGTTGACTATGGCTACACCTTC	CASSFVDYGYTF
TRBV30	-	TRBJ1-2	few	TGTGCCTGGAGACCGGGGACCTCTCTGCGGAATGGCTACACCTTC	CAWRPGTSLRNGYTF
TRBV28	-	TRBJ2-7	-	TGTGCCAGCAGTCCAGGTGAATACGAGCAGTACTTC	CASSPGEYEQYF
TRBV20-1	TRBD1	TRBJ2-7	-	TGCAGTGCTAGAGATGACAGGGTGGACGAGCAGTACTTC	CSARDDRVDEQYF